The TCR beta chain under discussion was sequenced for a study of shared clonotypes between healthy human individuals (dated by TCRdb to 2018 to 2020). Background on the whole study: The cohort comprised a couple of women and a few men aged 18 to 49 years. To increase sequencing depth and limit assay-specific biases, TCR repertoire library preparation and sequencing were carried out by different laboratories using diverse techniques. Per donor, three plates each were used for CD4 naive and CD4 memory, two for CD8 naive, and one for CD8 memory. Per donor, leukapheresis produced somewhere between about 0.9 and 9.5 billion PBMCs. Blood TCR repertoires of a handful of healthy adults were deeply sequenced to estimate repertoire size and the extent of clonotype sharing between individuals.

The research as a whole found: Based on pairwise subsampling, the degree of clonotype sharing among donors was expected to be affected by sequencing depth. Sampling was limited to blood, and TCR repertoires in tissue likely differ from TCR repertoires in blood. Incomplete sequencing was indicated by rarefaction of sorted-subset datasets, despite the large sequencing depth. Naive subsets generally had larger estimated clonotype richness than memory subsets. The small number of donors limited the genetic and exposure-history diversity represented. Sharing across a few donors was observed for around 5% of naive CD4, over 3% of naive CD8, roughly 2.3% of memory CD4, and around 0.44% of memory CD8 clonotypes. Compared with non-shared clonotypes, clonotypes shared by all four sorted-subset donors had higher generation probabilities.

Using the deep immunoSEQ assay, TCR CDR3 regions were amplified from genomic DNA by multiplex PCR. Extracted genomic DNA from each cell subset was spread evenly across all wells of several immunoSEQ 96-well plates, with each plate serving as a replicate. For sorted subsets, each replicate PCR was loaded with roughly 200 ng genomic DNA, equivalent to 25,000 to 35,000 T cell genomes. The purified libraries were quantified using a Qubit 3.0 fluorometer, sized with a Bioanalyzer 2100, and then quantified again using the KAPA Library Quantification kit. Every immunoSEQ 96-well plate was sequenced on a separate single-read 150-cycle Illumina NextSeq 550 flow cell. From the authors' description of their analysis: Because the immunoSEQ output held only junctional sequences and lacked quality scores, the filtering could not match the filtering applied to full-length reads. Sequences were annotated with PyIR, a Python wrapper for IgBLAST v1.9, using IMGT germline references to assign V/J genes and CDR3. Reads with weak V/J assignments (E-value above 1e-6), missing CDR3, stop codons, out-of-frame junctions, or ambiguous translated residues were removed. V3J clonotypes were defined as sequences sharing an identical inferred V gene, J gene, and CDR3 amino acid sequence. Percentage overlap between repertoires was calculated by dividing the number of shared unique clonotypes by the size of the smaller repertoire. Three approaches were used to assess repertoire richness: RTK rarefaction, the Chao1 estimator, and Recon v2.1 estimates of unobserved clonotypes. Generation probabilities were computed with OLGA for all TCRbeta clonotypes obtained by the gDNA method from four donors. The source is immuneACCESS, and TCRdb retained only in-frame sequences with V and J called. Part of the clones is not carried over; for the studies checked, unresolved V genes explain less than half of this, and the remainder is unexplained. V and J calls and clone size are as listed in that table; D and trimming were resolved from the DNA. The sample contains some 2.4 million clones, 80% to 95% of them found a single time. Of the sample, approximately 0.35% falls within the top ten clones.

Details on this clone: Its antigen remains unidentified. No base quality values were provided; no much bigger clone lies one nucleotide off. Other DNA sequences in the sample encode the same CDR3.

The donors were healthy, HIV-negative adults who had no recently reported acute infections or vaccinations. All donors were Caucasian adults living in Nashville, Tennessee, USA. Magnetic negative selection was used to enrich CD4+ T cells, after which naive cells were positively selected on CD45RA and the negative fraction became the memory subset. Blood was obtained by leukapheresis, after which PBMCs were separated by Ficoll-Histopaque density gradient centrifugation and cryopreserved in liquid nitrogen vapor phase. Analytical flow cytometry was used to check the purity and quantity of every magnetically sorted T cell population. From each sorted fraction, genomic DNA was isolated and quantified by UV absorbance on a Nanodrop 2000c. The receptor was isolated from a man between 18 and 29 years old in good health. Some clones in this sample may be carry-over from other donors' samples. Sequencing used naive CD4+ T cells from PBMCs. What this sample's cell subset or site label stands for: CD45RA+ positively selected.

The CDR3 protein sequence reads: CASSLQGSSYEQYF. The DNA sequence is TGTGCCAGCAGTTTACAGGGGTCGTCCTACGAGCAGTACTTC. The chain is encoded by TRBV27 joined to TRBJ2-7; the D region possibly corresponds to TRBD1 (6 bases align). V gives up 2 bases and J gives up 1 base, and the segment between their germline ends measures 9 bases. CDR3 length: 14 amino acids, cysteine to phenylalanine. The read is trimmed to its CDR3 DNA, 42 bases read in frame from base 1. Taken from the germline V gene (reference sequence), the CDR1 and CDR2 loops are MNHEY and SMNVEV.